This T cell receptor beta chain is drawn from a study of blood T cells in healthy people across ages (dated by TCRdb to the mid-2010s). Notes on the research overall: In model experiments, roughly one uniquely barcoded TCR beta cDNA molecule per two T cells was captured by template switching. To track age-related changes in TCR beta repertoire diversity, the study relied on deep sequencing normalized with unique cDNA molecular identifiers. The donors were divided into four age groups: young (average approximately 15 years), middle-aged (about 41), aged (approximately 62) and long-lived (nearly 85). Donors of different ages were randomly distributed across sequencing lanes to avoid experimental bias. Two additional independent replicas of 1 million unique cDNA reads from the same blood draw were analyzed for two donors (one aged 18 to 30 and one aged 80 or older).

A few counts support this clonotype. Its target antigen remains unknown. Base qualities were left out, and no much larger clone turns up one base away. To prepare the library, 5' RACE was applied. Sequenced using an Illumina HiSeq 2500. A second PCR of roughly 6 to 12 cycles was performed with a sample-barcoded 5' primer and a J-beta primer mix. Each TCR beta cDNA molecule received a unique molecular identifier from a template-switch 5' adaptor carrying 12 random nucleotides. Each sample yielded at least 2.5 million CDR3-containing paired-end reads. First-strand cDNA was synthesized from all RNA with the Mint cDNA synthesis kit, primed by a TRBC-specific oligonucleotide. Following uracil-DNA glycosylase treatment, all cDNA underwent a first 18-cycle PCR with the universal primers M1SS and BC2_uni_R. On the study's bioinformatics: For normalization, 1 million high-quality reads, each with a distinct molecular identifier, were randomly selected from each sample. Instead of being binned into consensus sequences, reads with shared molecular identifiers were discarded. CDR3 identification, clonotype clustering and error correction used MiTCR with a Q25 quality threshold and the strictest error-elimination algorithm. A nonparametric unseen species model with Euler transformation was used to estimate a lower bound on total TCR beta diversity. The public sequencing data were trimmed at Q25 with fastp and processed into clonotypes with MiXCR by TCRdb, which kept only in-frame beta chains. Merged by CDR3 protein, the rows form single entries marked with the most common genes and DNA. The V and J calls here are based on TCRdb, not the publication. Within this sample are hundreds of thousands of distinct CDR3 sequences, with approximately 21% of them counted one time only. Roughly 3.6% of the sample lies in the top ten.

The 39 donors, aged roughly 6 to 100 years, were systemically healthy Caucasian individuals from Russia. Each donor gave ten milliliters of peripheral blood, collected into EDTA-treated Vacutainer tubes. Ficoll-Paque density-gradient centrifugation was used to isolate PBMCs, with at least 6 million obtained per sample. Total RNA was extracted from PBMCs with Trizol reagent, with at least 5 micrograms obtained per sample. The percentages of naive CD45RAhigh/CD27high T cells were determined by flow cytometry on a PBMC aliquot from every donor. Summary of the overall study and its limitations: The CMV infection status of donors was not known, potentially confounding age-related changes in expanded clonotypes. Conclusive comparison of naive and antigen-experienced compartments was prevented by the profiling of bulk unsorted PBMCs. Compared with the aged group, the long-lived group had more naive CD4+ T cells, fewer expanded clones and increased TCR diversity, a pattern suggesting age selection. Estimates of total diversity based on one million sequenced T cells were considered lower bounds and underestimates. As age increased, observed TCR beta diversity per million T cells dropped in a roughly linear way, and a significant reduction was already evident by age roughly 40. Observed TCR beta diversity correlated strongly with the percentage of naive T cells measured by flow cytometry.

Spanning cysteine to phenylalanine, the CDR3 consists of 13 amino acids. The only DNA kept is the CDR3, 39 bases in frame from the first base. Sequences SNHLY (CDR1) and FYNNEI (CDR2) are obtained from the germline V gene. V lost 4 bases and J lost 3 bases; the stretch between them is 6 bases long. The chain joins TRBV2 to TRBJ2-2; the D gene is not confidently resolved. The TCR comes from a man between 65 and 80 years old in good health. The sample comprised blood. The nucleotides are TGTGCCAGCAGTGGTACGGACACCGGGGAGCTGTTTTTT. This yields the protein CASSGTDTGELFF.